This T cell receptor beta chain was retrieved from a study of tumor-infiltrating lymphocytes in oesophageal squamous cell carcinoma. TCRdb passed the PCR reads through MiXCR, listing each CDR3 protein once. Here the sample spans 15,000 to 20,000 distinct CDR3 sequences, over 40% being singletons. V lost 1 base, J lost 2 bases, and 12 bases lay in between. CDR3 size: 15 residues. CDR1 and CDR2 (germline): MNHEY, SVGEGT. The receptor comes from a female donor with esophageal squamous cell carcinoma. Sequenced: normal esophageal tissue next to the tumor. The rearrangement links TRBV6-2 or TRBV6-3 to TRBJ2-7; tentatively, D is TRBD2 (6 bases). CDR3 protein: CASSYLGPGAYEQYF. CDR3 coding DNA: TGTGCCAGCAGTTACTTAGGCCCGGGGGCCTACGAGCAGTACTTC.